One and the same sample provided the 18 T cell receptor beta chains below, sequenced in a study of T cell responses to AZD1222 COVID-19 vaccine. The data were produced by immunoSEQ multiplex PCR, yet TCRdb's version contains in-frame clones alone and is incomplete. In the table there are under 150,000 clones, more than 75% of which are singletons. Sample: peripheral blood, taken on day 0 of AZD1222 vaccination. These receptors all come from an adult in good health.

V is TRBV2 and J is TRBJ1-5; D not resolved. Trimming removed 7 bases from V and 3 bases from J, with 22 bases in between. Germline V gene data show CDR1 as SNHLY and CDR2 as FYNNEI. CDR3 length equals 17 residues. CDR3 DNA: TGTGCCAGCAAGGAAACGTGGGGTGTGGGTTCCAATCAGCCCCAGCATTTT. Residues: CASKETWGVGSNQPQHF.

The chain carries TRBV7-6 and TRBJ2-1; D might be TRBD2 (5 bases). Germline CDR1 is SGHVS and CDR2 is FNYEAQ. The CDR3 contains 11 residues. CDR3 protein: CHTGRANEQFF. The CDR3 region has the DNA TGTCACACGGGAAGGGCCAATGAGCAGTTCTTC.

The genes are TRBV18 and TRBJ2-7, with D possibly TRBD2 on 6 matching bases. The V gene lost 6 bases and the J gene lost 3 bases, with 12 bases spanning the gap. Germline loops: CDR1 KGHSH, CDR2 LQKENI. The CDR3 covers 13 residues. The CDR3 sequence: CASSPGTVYEQYF. CDR3 in DNA: TGTGCCAGCTCCCCTGGGACTGTCTACGAGCAGTACTTC. Together with reference TRBV18 and TRBJ2-7, the CDR3 gives the full variable domain: NAGVMQNPRHLVRRRGQEARLRCSPMKGHSHVYWYRQLPEEGLKFMVYLQKENIIDESGMPKERFSAEFPKEGPSILRIQQVVRGDSAAYFCASSPGTVYEQYFGPGTRLTVT.

This rearrangement joins TRBV6-6 to TRBJ1-3, with D perhaps TRBD1 (5 bases). CDR3 length equals 15 residues. CDR1 and CDR2 from the germline V gene are MNHNY and SVGAGI (reference sequence). V was trimmed by 6 bases and J by 0 bases, leaving 12 bases between them. Here the CDR3 reads CASRTADSSGNTIYF. In DNA, the CDR3 is TGTGCCAGCAGAACAGCCGACAGCTCTGGAAACACCATATATTTT.

This chain connects TRBV5-4 to TRBJ2-2, with 7 bases fitting TRBD1. The junction had 6 bases not matched to a gene; V was cut back by 0 bases and J by 4 bases. The V gene's germline CDR1 is SGHNT and CDR2 YYREEE (reference sequence). CDR3 length: 16 residues. The CDR3 spells CASSLGTGQFTGELFF. Here the CDR3 DNA reads TGTGCCAGCAGCTTGGGGACAGGCCAGTTCACCGGGGAGCTGTTTTTT.

The rearrangement uses TRBV6-5 and TRBJ1-1; D is perhaps TRBD1 (5 bases). From germline, CDR1 is MNHEY and CDR2 SVGAGI. CDR3 length: 12 amino acids. V was cut by 7 bases and J by 11 bases, with 17 bases left in between. The chain's CDR3 is CASTSVGGEAFF. As DNA, the CDR3 is TGTGCCAGCACCTCAGTGGGGGGAGAGGCTTTCTTT.

V usage is TRBV6-4 and J usage is TRBJ2-3; TRBD2 matches 8 bases. There are 14 residues in the CDR3. Germline V gene lookup returns CDR1 MRHNA and CDR2 SNTAGT. With 5 bases clipped from V and 1 base from J, the junction kept 2 bases outside the gene matches. CDR3 coding DNA: TGTGCCAGCAGTATCGGGGGGGGCACAGATACGCAGTATTTT. Translated: CASSIGGGTDTQYF.

The genes are TRBV27 and TRBJ1-1; TRBD1 might be the D (6 bases). Germline assignment: CDR1 MNHEY and CDR2 SMNVEV (reference sequence). V lost 3 bases and J lost 3, with 26 bases in between. This CDR3 region has 19 residues. The CDR3: CASSLSGVGRGGVDTEAFF. DNA of the CDR3: TGTGCCAGCAGTTTGTCGGGGGTGGGCAGGGGAGGAGTTGACACTGAAGCTTTCTTT.

Comment on this clone: A much larger clone differs from this one at a single base, so this may be a read error. This rearrangement joins TRBV12-3 or TRBV12-4 to TRBJ1-2, with 7 bases that match TRBD1. The V and J ends lost 5 bases and 4 bases, in that order; junction bases with no gene match: 4. This CDR3 is 13 amino acids long. The CDR3 here is CASSPTGSYGYTF. For the CDR3, the DNA is TGTGCCAGCAGTCCGACAGGGAGCTATGGCTACACCTTC.

This clone was picked up a small number of times. J is TRBJ2-3 and V is TRBV9, with D perhaps TRBD1 (6 bases). With 0 bases removed from V and 5 bases from J, the gap between germline ends came to 13 bases. The CDR3 loop spans 15 amino acids. Germline V CDR1 and CDR2: SGDLS, YYNGEE. CDR3 region: CASSVVAGAGDTQYF. The CDR3, as DNA: TGTGCCAGCAGCGTAGTCGCAGGGGCCGGAGATACGCAGTATTTT. The variable domain in full, with the rest retrieved from reference TRBV9 and TRBJ2-3, is DSGVTQTPKHLITATGQRVTLRCSPRSGDLSVYWYQQSLDQGLQFLIQYYNGEERAKGNILERFSAQQFPDLHSELNLSSLELGDSALYFCASSVVAGAGDTQYFGPGTRLTVL.

The chain uses TRBV5-5 and TRBJ1-2; TRBD1 matches at 8 bases. CDR1 is SGHKS and CDR2 is YYEKEE in the germline V gene (reference sequence). CDR3 size: 13 residues. The V segment lost 4 bases and the J segment 8 bases; nucleotides outside the gene matches: 7. CDR3 DNA sequence: TGTGCCAGCAGCGCCAGGGGGCGGCTCGGCTACACCTTC. It yields the protein CASSARGRLGYTF.

The chain couples TRBV19 to TRBJ1-2, with no clear D. Between the trimmed V and J ends, which lost 3 bases and 7 bases, there was a span of 9 bases. Germline CDR1 and CDR2: LNHDA and SQIVND (reference sequence). The CDR3 length is 12 residues. CDR3 protein: CASSIWPGGYTF. CDR3 bases: TGTGCCAGTAGTATCTGGCCGGGTGGCTACACCTTC.

This chain connects TRBV6-5 to TRBJ1-2, with a weak D call TRBD1 (5 bases). Germline V CDR1 and CDR2: MNHEY, SVGAGI. The CDR3 extends over 15 amino acids. The V and J ends lost 5 bases and 8 bases respectively, with 21 bases between them. CDR3 nucleotides: TGTGCCAGCAGTCCATTGGGGGGGGAATCGGGCGGCTACACCTTC. Residues: CASSPLGGESGGYTF.

The chain is built from TRBV5-1 and TRBJ2-7; tentatively, D is TRBD1 or TRBD2 (5 bases each). CDR3 length equals 17 residues. V gave up 0 bases and J gave up 4 bases, with 20 bases separating them. CDR1 and CDR2 (germline): SGHRS, YFSETQ. This chain's CDR3 is CASSLAAVTGRPYEQYF. The DNA of the CDR3 is TGCGCCAGCAGCTTGGCAGCGGTAACGGGACGGCCTTACGAGCAGTACTTC.

This chain connects TRBV4-1 to TRBJ1-2, with TRBD1 as a possible D gene (6 bases). Trimming stripped 2 bases from V and 4 bases from J, with 11 bases between. This CDR3 is built from 14 residues. CDR1 and CDR2 from the germline V gene are MGHRA and YSYEKL. The CDR3 DNA is TGCGCCAGCAGCCAAAACAGGGAGGGCTATGGCTACACCTTC. This gives the protein CASSQNREGYGYTF.

This clone showed up just a few times. The rearrangement joins TRBV6-4 to TRBJ1-2; D might be TRBD1 (5 bases). The CDR3 length is 13 residues. Germline values: CDR1 MRHNA, CDR2 SNTAGT. Trimming left V 3 bases short and J 8 bases short, with 13 bases between. The CDR3 loop is CASSDPGLRGYTF. For the CDR3, the DNA is TGTGCCAGCAGTGATCCGGGACTCAGGGGCTACACCTTC.

The rearrangement joins TRBV5-6 to TRBJ1-2; TRBD1 matches at 8 bases. The CDR3 spans 14 residues. Germline V lookup: CDR1 SGHDT, CDR2 YYEEEE. V dropped 4 bases and J dropped 3; count of bases not matched to a gene: 5. This CDR3 reads CASSLGTGHYGYTF. In nucleotides, the CDR3 is TGTGCCAGCAGCCTCGGGACAGGCCACTATGGCTACACCTTC.

The chain carries TRBV11-2 and TRBJ2-1, with D perhaps matching TRBD1 or TRBD2 (6 bases each). Trimming took 4 bases from V and 9 from J, leaving 16 bases between them. CDR1 is SGHAT and CDR2 is FQNNGV in the germline V gene. The CDR3 covers 14 residues. The CDR3 nucleotides are TGTGCCAGCAGCTCAGTCGAGGGGGGCCGTGAGCAGTTCTTC. It encodes CASSSVEGGREQFF.